The 7 T cell receptor beta chains in this list originate from one sample, sequenced in a study of cytomegalovirus exposure and HLA in healthy donors. TCRdb's copy holds only in-frame clones and misses some; the assay was immunoSEQ multiplex PCR. The sample includes over 200,000 clones, around 88% of them seen just once. Sequencing input: PBMCs. All receptors come from a woman aged 18-29 years in good health and CMV-seronegative.

The CDR3 region has the DNA TGCGCCAGCAGCCAGGCCGATTCGATTGGAAACACCATATATTTT. It specifies CASSQADSIGNTIYF. The chain uses TRBV4-1 and TRBJ1-3; D is unclear. The CDR3 totals 15 residues. V was clipped by 3 bases and J by 3 bases, with 12 bases between them. Germline-derived CDR1 and CDR2 are MGHRA and YSYEKL.

This chain's CDR3 is CASRTSGSNEQFF. The CDR3 coding sequence is TGTGCCAGCCGGACTAGCGGGAGTAATGAGCAGTTCTTC. J is TRBJ2-1 and V is TRBV6-5; TRBD2 aligns across 13 bases. Germline-derived CDR1 and CDR2 are MNHEY and SVGAGI. The CDR3 is made up of 13 amino acids. After removal of 8 bases from V and 7 bases from J, the junction contained 2 bases not matched to a gene.

This chain joins TRBV6-4 and TRBJ1-1, with unresolved D. The CDR3 is 14 residues long. CDR1 is MRHNA, CDR2 SNTAGT, per germline. The V end was cut by 3 bases, the J end by 0 bases, with 8 bases between. CDR3 coding DNA: TGTGCCAGCAGTGATGGAGGCATGAACACTGAAGCTTTCTTT. It yields the protein CASSDGGMNTEAFF.

This clone occurred once. The chain joins TRBV30 to TRBJ2-3, with 7 bases aligning to TRBD2. This CDR3 is built from 15 residues. After removal of 0 bases from V and 6 bases from J, the junction contained 9 bases not matched to a gene. Germline V CDR1 and CDR2: GTSNPN, SVGIG (reference sequence). CDR3 sequence reads: CAWSVGGRAFDTQYF. The CDR3 nucleotides read TGTGCCTGGAGTGTCGGAGGGAGGGCCTTTGATACGCAGTATTTT.

The rearrangement joins TRBV28 to TRBJ1-5, with D possibly matching TRBD1 (5 bases). The CDR3 spans 15 residues. Trimming shortened V by 1 base and J by 6 bases, and 13 bases separated the two germline ends. CDR1 and CDR2 (germline): MDHEN, SYDVKM. The CDR3 region has the DNA TGTGCCAGCAGTTTATCAGGGTTAGGAGCTCAGCCCCAGCATTTT. Protein: CASSLSGLGAQPQHF.

The V call is TRBV11-2, the J call TRBJ2-7, with D possibly TRBD1 on 7 matching bases. Germline V gives CDR1 SGHAT, CDR2 FQNNGV. This CDR3 is built from 15 residues. V lost 3 bases to trimming and J lost 3 bases, with 15 bases between them. CDR3 residues: CASSLFAGGGYEQYF. Written as DNA, the CDR3 is TGTGCCAGCAGCTTGTTTGCAGGGGGAGGCTACGAGCAGTACTTC.

The genes are TRBV7-8 and TRBJ2-1; TRBD2 might be the D (5 bases). The CDR3 extends over 16 amino acids. The V end lost 3 bases, the J end lost 1 base, and 13 bases lay between the germline ends. In germline, CDR1 is SGHVS, CDR2 FQNEAQ. This CDR3 reads CASSLSGAESYNEQFF. The DNA for the CDR3 is TGTGCCAGCAGCTTGTCAGGAGCGGAATCCTACAATGAGCAGTTCTTC.